The sequence of this T cell receptor (beta chain) was determined in a study of monozygotic twins with inflammatory bowel disease. TCRdb reanalyzed the 5' RACE reads, giving one entry per CDR3 protein sequence and no DNA. The sample has under 200,000 distinct CDR3 sequences. The CDR3 has 13 amino acids. Germline loops: CDR1 SGDLS, CDR2 YYNGEE. The J gene is TRBJ2-5, the V gene TRBV9. The sample taken for sequencing was blood. This receptor was obtained from a human donor with ulcerative colitis or Crohn's disease, or a healthy co-twin of an affected twin (not recorded which). The CDR3 loop is CASSDYPKETQYF.